The 13 T cell receptor beta chains below all came from one sample that was sequenced in a study of CXCR3-negative and CXCR3-positive naive CD8 T cells. General study results and limits: Compared with CXCR3-negative naive cells, CXCR3-positive naive cells showed more hydrophobic TRB CDR3s.

These receptors are not linked to any known antigen. The authors made the TRB cDNA libraries by 5' RACE using UMI labels. After re-calling the 5' RACE reads, TCRdb lists one entry per CDR3 protein, DNA absent. The table lists fewer than 90,000 distinct CDR3 sequences, with 0.62% in the top ten. The sample was naive CXCR3+ CD8+ T cells from blood. As to subset: CD45RO-CCR7+CD27+CD95- naive CD8+ T cells expressing CXCR3 (TNR3+). These receptors were obtained from a human donor in good health. Some clones in this sample may be carry-over from other donors' samples.

This chain joins TRBV29-1 and TRBJ1-1; TCRdb's D call of TRBD1 is untestable without DNA. The CDR3 is 12 amino acids. Germline CDR1 reads SQVTM; CDR2 reads ANQGSEA. The CDR3: CSARQGSTEAFF.

The CDR3: CASTLVWGRETQYF. The chain carries TRBV5-1 and TRBJ2-5; TCRdb's assignment of TRBD1 cannot be checked, as there is no DNA. Germline lookup yields CDR1 SGHRS and CDR2 YFSETQ. The CDR3 covers 14 residues. The entire variable domain, with the rest obtained from reference TRBV5-1 and TRBJ2-5, is as follows: KAGVTQTPRYLIKTRGQQVTLSCSPISGHRSVSWYQQTPGQGLQFLFEYFSETQRNKGNFPGRFSGRQFSNSRSEMNVSTLELGDSALYLCASTLVWGRETQYFGPGTRLLVL.

V gene TRBV19 combines with J gene TRBJ2-2. Germline CDR1 LNHDA, CDR2 SQIVND (reference sequence). The CDR3 has 13 amino acids. CDR3 in amino acids: CASSPGSTGELFF.

The chain is built from TRBV4-3 and TRBJ2-7; checking the TCRdb D call of TRBD1 is not possible without DNA. CDR1 and CDR2 (germline): LGHNA, YSLEER. The CDR3 has 16 amino acids. The CDR3 spells CASSQREMQGGDEQYF.

The chain couples TRBV29-1 to TRBJ2-5; TCRdb designates TRBD2, a call that cannot be tested without DNA. Germline CDR1 is SQVTM and CDR2 is ANQGSEA. The CDR3 sequence is 14 residues long. The CDR3 reads CSVDGREGEETQYF. Based on the CDR3 plus reference TRBV29-1 and TRBJ2-5, the full variable domain is SAVISQKPSRDICQRGTSLTIQCQVDSQVTMMFWYRQQPGQSLTLIATANQGSEATYESGFVIDKFPISRPNLTFSTLTVSNMSPEDSSIYLCSVDGREGEETQYFGPGTRLLVL.

The chain couples TRBV6-6 to TRBJ2-2; TCRdb reports TRBD2, a call that lacks DNA to check it against. The CDR3 covers 15 residues. The V gene's germline CDR1 is MNHNY and CDR2 SVGAGI (reference sequence). The CDR3 region is CASRGSGSGTGELFF.

CDR3 sequence: CASSFLGGNEAFF. The chain couples TRBV28 to TRBJ1-1; TCRdb's D call of TRBD1 is untestable without DNA. Germline V lookup: CDR1 MDHEN, CDR2 SYDVKM. This CDR3 is built from 13 residues.

The chain uses TRBV20-1 and TRBJ2-2; TCRdb reports TRBD1, a call that lacks DNA to check it against. This CDR3 is 13 amino acids long. Germline V lookup: CDR1 DFQATT, CDR2 SNEGSKA (reference sequence). CDR3 loop: CSAPGQWTGELFF.

The chain employs TRBV5-1 and TRBJ2-1; the TCRdb D gene call, TRBD1, has no DNA to confirm it. There are 15 residues in the CDR3. Germline CDR1 reads SGHRS; CDR2 reads YFSETQ. The CDR3 loop reads CATSYGGGRLDEQFF.

This rearrangement joins TRBV7-2 to TRBJ2-3; with no DNA, the TCRdb D assignment of TRBD2 cannot be verified. Germline V gene sequence: CDR1 SGHTA, CDR2 FQGNSA. The CDR3 is made up of 17 amino acids. CDR3: CASSSPPTSGMDDTQYF.

J is TRBJ2-5 and V is TRBV29-1; TCRdb's assignment of TRBD2 cannot be checked, as there is no DNA. The CDR3 covers 17 residues. The germline gives CDR1 SQVTM, CDR2 ANQGSEA. CDR3 sequence reads: CSVEGLLAGVGGGTQYF.

This chain connects TRBV6-2 or TRBV6-3 to TRBJ2-7. The CDR3 totals 14 residues. The V gene's germline CDR1 is MNHEY and CDR2 SVGEGT. This CDR3 reads CASSYGRGFYEQYF.

The rearrangement joins TRBV7-9 to TRBJ1-1. The length of the CDR3 is 13 residues. In germline, CDR1 is SEHNR, CDR2 FQNEAQ (reference sequence). The CDR3 protein is CASSLDGYTEAFF.